These 2 T cell receptor beta chains came from one sample sequenced in a study of shared clonotypes between healthy human individuals. TCRdb's table, derived via immunoSEQ multiplex PCR, lists solely in-frame clones and lacks some. Here the sample spans about 2,500,000 clones, 85% to 95% being singletons. The sequenced material came from naive CD4+ T cells sorted from blood. Indicated subset: CD45RA+ positively selected. All receptors come from a man in his late teens or twenties in good health.

This clone has a single count. CDR3 sequence reads: CASTSRLADYEQYF. In nucleotides, the CDR3 is TGTGCCAGCACCTCCCGGTTAGCGGACTACGAGCAGTACTTC. The genes are TRBV7-8 and TRBJ2-7, with a tentative D call TRBD2 (6 bases). The germline gives CDR1 SGHVS, CDR2 FQNEAQ. Trimming left V 7 bases short and J 3 bases short, with 16 bases between. CDR3 length: 14 amino acids.

This clone was seen once. Sequence at one end of the junction differs from germline and may be a read error. The V and J genes are TRBV7-7 and TRBJ2-5, with 7 bases that match TRBD1. This CDR3 contains 15 residues. The germline V gene encodes CDR1 SSHAT and CDR2 FNYEAQ (reference sequence). CDR3 in DNA: TGTGCTAGCAGTCGCAACCAGGGGGTCCAAGAGACCCAGTACTTC. It is translated as CASSRNQGVQETQYF.